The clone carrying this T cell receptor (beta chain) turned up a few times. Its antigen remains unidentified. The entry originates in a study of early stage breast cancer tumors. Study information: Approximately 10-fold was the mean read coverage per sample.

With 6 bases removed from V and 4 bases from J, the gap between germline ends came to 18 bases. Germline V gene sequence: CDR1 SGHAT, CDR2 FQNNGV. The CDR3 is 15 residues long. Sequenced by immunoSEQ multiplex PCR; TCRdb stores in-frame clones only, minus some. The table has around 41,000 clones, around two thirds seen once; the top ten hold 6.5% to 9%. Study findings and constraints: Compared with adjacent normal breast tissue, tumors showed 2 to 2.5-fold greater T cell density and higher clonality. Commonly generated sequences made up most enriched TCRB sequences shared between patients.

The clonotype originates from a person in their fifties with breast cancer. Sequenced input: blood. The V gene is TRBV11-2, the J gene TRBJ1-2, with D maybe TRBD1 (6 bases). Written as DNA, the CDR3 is TGTGCCAGCAGTACCCCCAGGGGAGGGTTCTATGGCTACACCTTC. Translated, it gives CASSTPRGGFYGYTF.